This T cell receptor (beta chain) was obtained from a study of a mutant IDH1 vaccine in newly diagnosed glioma. Across the study: Those enrolled had earlier been treated with radiotherapy, temozolomide, or both, mostly both. Visit timing is recorded as week 35 for V12 and week 47 for V13.

As for time point: week 47, end of study. The vaccine gave 300 ug of a 20-mer mutant IDH1 peptide subcutaneously per dose. Every donor had a new WHO grade 3 or 4 astrocytoma that was IDH1-mutant, with loss of nuclear ATRX. TCRdb keeps only in-frame clones here, not all; method: immunoSEQ multiplex PCR. The sample contains about 50,000 clones, roughly 83% of which appear only once. As for this clone: Its antigen is currently unknown.

The TCR sequence derives from a woman younger than 45 with glioma. Some clones in this sample may be carry-over from other donors' samples. Sequenced material: PBMCs, taken from a glioma patient whose treatment included an IDH1 peptide vaccine.

CDR3 sequence (DNA): TGTGCCAGCAGCTTAAGCGGCTACACAGATACGCAGTATTTT. Amino acids: CASSLSGYTDTQYF. V is TRBV5-6 and J is TRBJ2-3, with D perhaps TRBD2 (5 bases). The V gene's germline CDR1 is SGHDT and CDR2 YYEEEE. Trimming took off 2 bases at V and 2 bases at J, with 9 bases between the two ends. CDR3 length: 14 amino acids.